This T cell receptor beta chain was identified during a study of graft-versus-host responses after intestinal transplantation. Study summary: The whole recipient group had anti-thymocyte globulin induction followed by tacrolimus and steroids for roughly three years. Study results and caveats: Where graft-donor T cell macrochimerism was present, patients had high graft-versus-host to host-versus-graft clonal ratios in allografts. Analysis identified GvH clones in recipient marrow, with some appearing first in ileum or blood. Early post-transplant declines in HvG were associated with peak levels of circulating GvH clones.

A note on this clone: Its antigen remains unknown.

Germline CDR1 reads SGHRS; CDR2 reads YFSETQ. This CDR3 contains 11 residues. V lost 4 bases to trimming and J lost 5 bases, with 4 bases between them. Method: immunoSEQ multiplex PCR; TCRdb's copy keeps in-frame clones and lacks some. The sample lists some 120,000 clones; 90% were seen once. The sample here was unstimulated CD4+ T cells sorted from spleen or lymph node cells, taken before intestinal transplant. This TCR came from a human donor who received an intestinal transplant. V usage is TRBV5-1 and J usage is TRBJ2-1; D remains unclear. The CDR3 spells CASSLDNEQFF. CDR3 DNA sequence: TGCGCCAGCAGCCTAGACAATGAGCAGTTCTTC.